Below are 27 T cell receptor beta chains sequenced from a single sample in a study of T cell responses to AZD1222 COVID-19 vaccine. Produced via immunoSEQ multiplex PCR; TCRdb's table is partial and in-frame only. The sample has under 150,000 clones, roughly 90% seen once. This material consisted of peripheral blood, taken on day 0 of AZD1222 vaccination. These receptors all come from an adult in good health.

The rearrangement uses TRBV18 and TRBJ1-1, with D uncertain. The CDR3 is 15 residues long. Germline values: CDR1 KGHSH, CDR2 LQKENI. The V end lost 4 bases, the J end lost 1 base, and 13 bases lay between the germline ends. The CDR3 nucleotides read TGTGCCAGCTCACGGGAGAACGGGTGGAACACTGAAGCTTTCTTT. Protein sequence: CASSRENGWNTEAFF.

This clone was recorded only once. The V gene is TRBV6-2 or TRBV6-3, the J gene TRBJ1-5; D remains unclear. The CDR3 covers 17 residues. Between the trimmed V and J ends, which lost 5 bases and 0 bases, there was a span of 17 bases. In germline, CDR1 is MNHEY, CDR2 SVGEGT. The CDR3: CASSPDYPSYSNQPQHF. The CDR3 DNA reads as TGTGCCAGCAGTCCGGACTACCCGAGTTATAGCAATCAGCCCCAGCATTTT.

V gene TRBV4-2 combines with J gene TRBJ2-3, with D possibly being TRBD2 (6 bases). V lost 4 bases and J lost 2, with 13 bases in between. CDR1 is LGHNA and CDR2 is YNFKEQ in the germline V gene. CDR3 length: 15 residues. CDR3 in DNA: TGTGCCAGCAGCCCCTTAACGGGGGACACAGATACGCAGTATTTT. This sequence encodes CASSPLTGDTDTQYF.

CDR3 sequence reads: CASSLLRTEAFF. The CDR3 nucleotides read TGTGCCAGCAGCTTATTAAGAACCGAAGCTTTCTTT. The V call is TRBV7-8, the J call TRBJ1-1; D gene ambiguous. Germline V gene lookup returns CDR1 SGHVS and CDR2 FQNEAQ. Trimming took 2 bases from V and 8 from J, leaving 9 bases between them. The CDR3 sequence is 12 residues long.

The chain uses TRBV9 and TRBJ2-5; 12 bases are a match to TRBD2. The J segment lost 1 base and the V segment lost 4 bases, leaving 8 bases of the junction unmatched. The germline V gene encodes CDR1 SGDLS and CDR2 YYNGEE. The CDR3 extends over 17 amino acids. The CDR3 DNA sequence: TGTGCCAGCAGCCATCCGACTAGCGGGAGACCCCAAGAGACCCAGTACTTC. Amino acids: CASSHPTSGRPQETQYF.

The rearrangement uses TRBV5-1 and TRBJ1-1, with D unresolved. V lost 0 bases to trimming and J lost 0 bases, with 6 bases between them. There are 14 residues in the CDR3. The germline V gene has CDR1 SGHRS and CDR2 YFSETQ. The chain's CDR3 is CASSLAPLNTEAFF. CDR3 DNA: TGCGCCAGCAGCTTGGCGCCCTTGAACACTGAAGCTTTCTTT.

V gene TRBV7-8 combines with J gene TRBJ1-1, with TRBD1 as a possible D gene (6 bases). Per germline, CDR1 SGHVS and CDR2 FQNEAQ. V was cut by 0 bases and J by 1 base, with 9 bases left in between. CDR3 length: 15 amino acids. CDR3 sequence reads: CASSLAPGQNTEAFF. The CDR3 nucleotides are TGTGCCAGCAGCTTAGCGCCGGGACAGAACACTGAAGCTTTCTTT.

The V and J genes are TRBV13 and TRBJ2-5; D not certain. The ends were cut back, 5 bases at V and 4 bases at J, with 14 bases in the middle. The CDR3 sequence is 14 residues long. CDR1 PRHDT and CDR2 FYEKMQ come from the germline V gene (reference sequence). The CDR3 DNA reads TGTGCCAGCAGCAAGAACGCCGGGCTAGAGACCCAGTACTTC. Translated: CASSKNAGLETQYF.

This clone appeared a few times. The chain has TRBV27 and TRBJ2-1; TRBD2 aligns across 10 bases. From germline, CDR1 is MNHEY and CDR2 SMNVEV (reference sequence). This CDR3 spans 15 amino acids. After removal of 5 bases from V and 6 bases from J, the junction contained 7 bases not matched to a gene. CDR3 nucleotides: TGTGCCAGCAGTCGCGGGGAGCGGGGGGGCAATGAGCAGTTCTTC. Translating it yields CASSRGERGGNEQFF.

The chain recombines TRBV7-9 with TRBJ1-4, with TRBD1 as a possible D gene (6 bases). The V gene's germline CDR1 is SEHNR and CDR2 FQNEAQ (reference sequence). The ends were cut back, 5 bases at V and 7 bases at J, with 17 bases in the middle. The CDR3 spans 15 residues. CDR3 sequence reads: CASSPAGDLVEKLFF. The CDR3 region has the DNA TGTGCCAGCAGCCCCGCAGGGGATCTAGTTGAAAAACTGTTTTTT.

This chain links TRBV19 with TRBJ1-4; tentative D call: TRBD1 (6 bases). The germline CDR1 and CDR2 sequences are LNHDA and SQIVND (reference sequence). With 6 bases removed from V and 7 bases from J, the gap between germline ends came to 18 bases. The CDR3 spans 15 residues. CDR3 nucleotides: TGTGCCAGTAGGACCTCAGGGGCTGGGGTTGAAAAACTGTTTTTT. Translated: CASRTSGAGVEKLFF.

The V and J genes are TRBV5-1 and TRBJ1-1; D not certain. The ends were cut back, 0 bases at V and 1 base at J, with 7 bases in the middle. The length of the CDR3 is 14 residues. Per germline, CDR1 SGHRS and CDR2 YFSETQ. CDR3 nucleotide sequence: TGCGCCAGCAGCTTGGACGGCCAGAACACTGAAGCTTTCTTT. It translates to CASSLDGQNTEAFF.

This chain connects TRBV2 to TRBJ1-1; 9 bases line up with TRBD1. Germline V gives CDR1 SNHLY, CDR2 FYNNEI. The V and J ends lost 5 bases and 4 bases, in that order; junction bases with no gene match: 2. The CDR3 loop spans 13 amino acids. The CDR3 DNA follows: TGTGCCAGCAGTCAACAGGGGGCCACTGAAGCTTTCTTT. Translation: CASSQQGATEAFF.

This rearrangement joins TRBV7-6 to TRBJ2-3; 7 bases agree with TRBD2. With V trimmed by 5 bases and J by 3 bases, 5 bases remained unmatched. The germline gives CDR1 SGHVS, CDR2 FNYEAQ. This CDR3 spans 14 amino acids. The CDR3 DNA is TGTGCCAGCAGCCCCGGGACTATAACAGATACGCAGTATTTT. It yields the protein CASSPGTITDTQYF. The complete variable domain, with remaining parts taken from reference TRBV7-6 and TRBJ2-3, reads GAGVSQSPRYKVTKRGQDVALRCDPISGHVSLYWYRQALGQGPEFLTYFNYEAQQDKSGLPNDRFSAERPEGSISTLTIQRTEQRDSAMYRCASSPGTITDTQYFGPGTRLTVL.

The V call is TRBV5-6, the J call TRBJ1-6, with a weak D call TRBD1 (5 bases). The CDR3 runs to 14 residues. Germline V gene sequence: CDR1 SGHDT, CDR2 YYEEEE. The V end was cut by 1 base, the J end by 9 bases, with 11 bases between. CDR3 coding DNA: TGTGCCAGCAGCTTGACCGGGGGTGGTTCACCCCTCCACTTT. Its protein is CASSLTGGGSPLHF.

This rearrangement joins TRBV10-2 to TRBJ1-1; tentatively, D is TRBD1 (5 bases). The CDR3 runs 13 residues. The germline V gene encodes CDR1 WSHSY and CDR2 SAAADI. The V end was cut by 4 bases, the J end by 4 bases, with 10 bases between. CDR3 loop: CASSGGAPTEAFF. DNA for the CDR3: TGCGCCAGCAGTGGAGGGGCGCCCACTGAAGCTTTCTTT.

This rearrangement joins TRBV5-4 to TRBJ1-2; 8 bases align to TRBD1. The CDR3 contains 12 residues. J gave up 7 bases and V 4 bases, and 3 bases lay outside the gene matches. The germline V gene encodes CDR1 SGHNT and CDR2 YYREEE (reference sequence). This CDR3 is CASSAGGFGYTF. The CDR3 nucleotides are TGTGCCAGCAGCGCAGGGGGCTTTGGCTACACCTTC.

The chain is built from TRBV21-1 and TRBJ1-2; whether TRBD1, the table's D call, matches the DNA was not checked. TRBV21-1 is tagged as a pseudogene. The CDR3 runs 12 residues. CDR3 in DNA: TGTGCCAGCAGCAAAGCGGCCTATGGCTACACCTTC. This sequence encodes CASSKAAYGYTF.

This chain connects TRBV15 to TRBJ2-3, with 7 bases fitting TRBD2. Germline-derived CDR1 and CDR2 are LNHNV and YYDKDF (reference sequence). This CDR3 has 15 amino acids. The V and J ends lost 3 bases and 5 bases, in that order; junction bases with no gene match: 8. The CDR3 nucleotides read TGTGCCACCAGCAGGATTTTAGCGGGCGGAGATACGCAGTATTTT. Its translation is CATSRILAGGDTQYF. Combining the CDR3 with reference TRBV15 and TRBJ2-3 gives the whole variable domain DAMVIQNPRYQVTQFGKPVTLSCSQTLNHNVMYWYQQKSSQAPKLLFHYYDKDFNNEADTPDNFQSRRPNTSFCFLDIRSPGLGDTAMYLCATSRILAGGDTQYFGPGTRLTVL.

CDR3 loop: CASSQAGSGNTIYF. The DNA of the CDR3 is TGTGCCAGCAGCCAGGCAGGGTCTGGAAACACCATATATTTT. This sequence joins TRBV4-2 and TRBJ1-3; the D gene is possibly TRBD1 (5 bases). This CDR3 has 14 amino acids. Trimming removed 3 bases at V and 1 base at J, with 7 bases between. Germline assignment: CDR1 LGHNA and CDR2 YNFKEQ.

The chain recombines TRBV7-9 with TRBJ2-1; perhaps TRBD2 as D (6 bases). Trimming stripped 3 bases from V and 9 bases from J, with 15 bases between. The germline V gene encodes CDR1 SEHNR and CDR2 FQNEAQ (reference sequence). The CDR3 spans 14 residues. CDR3 in DNA: TGTGCCAGCAGCTTCTCGGGAGTGGTTGCTGAGCAGTTCTTC. It specifies CASSFSGVVAEQFF.

This clone was seen once. The V gene is TRBV7-9, the J gene TRBJ1-2; unclear D gene. The V gene's germline CDR1 is SEHNR and CDR2 FQNEAQ (reference sequence). The ends were cut back, 10 bases at V and 4 bases at J, with 13 bases in the middle. This CDR3 is built from 12 residues. The CDR3 DNA follows: TGTGCCACCCTAGCCTTAAGCTATGGCTACACCTTC. Translation: CATLALSYGYTF. Based on the CDR3 plus reference TRBV7-9 and TRBJ1-2, the full variable domain is DTGVSQNPRHKITKRGQNVTFRCDPISEHNRLYWYRQTLGQGPEFLTYFQNEAQLEKSRLLSDRFSAERPKGSFSTLEIQRTEQGDSAMYLCATLALSYGYTFGSGTRLTVV.

V usage is TRBV5-1 and J usage is TRBJ2-5; D is possibly TRBD2 (5 bases). Germline V gene data show CDR1 as SGHRS and CDR2 as YFSETQ. V was clipped by 0 bases and J by 4 bases, with 13 bases between them. The CDR3 sequence is 15 residues long. This CDR3 is CASSLAGSHIETQYF. DNA of the CDR3: TGCGCCAGCAGCTTGGCGGGGAGCCATATAGAGACCCAGTACTTC. Looking up the rest from reference TRBV5-1 and TRBJ2-5 gives the full variable domain: KAGVTQTPRYLIKTRGQQVTLSCSPISGHRSVSWYQQTPGQGLQFLFEYFSETQRNKGNFPGRFSGRQFSNSRSEMNVSTLELGDSALYLCASSLAGSHIETQYFGPGTRLLVL.

The rearrangement uses TRBV20-1 and TRBJ2-3, with 10 bases identical to TRBD2. V dropped 3 bases and J dropped 0; count of bases not matched to a gene: 18. There are 20 residues in the CDR3. Germline CDR1 and CDR2: DFQATT and SNEGSKA (reference sequence). The CDR3, as DNA: TGCAGTGCTAGTGGTGGGGGGGTCCGAACTAGCGGGACTAGCACAGATACGCAGTATTTT. This encodes CSASGGGVRTSGTSTDTQYF.

The CDR3 spells CASTSAYEQYF. CDR3 bases: TGTGCCAGTACTAGCGCCTACGAGCAGTACTTC. The chain recombines TRBV2 with TRBJ2-7, with 7 bases identical to TRBD2. The CDR3 consists of 11 residues. V lost 9 bases, J lost 2 bases, and 1 base stayed unmatched. The V gene's germline CDR1 is SNHLY and CDR2 FYNNEI.

CDR3 bases: TGCGCCAGCAGCGGCTTAGGTTTCCTGGAAAGCTACGAGCAGTACTTC. Encoded protein: CASSGLGFLESYEQYF. The rearrangement joins TRBV4-1 to TRBJ2-7, with D unresolved. The CDR3 contains 16 residues. V was pared by 5 bases and J by 3 bases, with 20 bases between. Germline assignment: CDR1 MGHRA and CDR2 YSYEKL.

V usage is TRBV30 and J usage is TRBJ2-3, with D hard to call. Germline V lookup: CDR1 GTSNPN, CDR2 SVGIG (reference sequence). Trimming took off 5 bases at V and 3 bases at J, with 9 bases between the two ends. This CDR3 has 12 amino acids. The CDR3 sequence is CAWAPVTDTQYF. CDR3 in DNA: TGTGCCTGGGCCCCCGTTACAGATACGCAGTATTTT.